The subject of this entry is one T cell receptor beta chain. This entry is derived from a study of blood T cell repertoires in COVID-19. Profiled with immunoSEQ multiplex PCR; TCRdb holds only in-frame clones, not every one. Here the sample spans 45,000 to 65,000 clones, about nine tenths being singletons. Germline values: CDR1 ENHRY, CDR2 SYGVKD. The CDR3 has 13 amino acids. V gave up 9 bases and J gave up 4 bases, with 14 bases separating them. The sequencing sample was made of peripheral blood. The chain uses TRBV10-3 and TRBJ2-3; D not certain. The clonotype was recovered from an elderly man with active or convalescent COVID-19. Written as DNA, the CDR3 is TGTGCCATTGCACGAGGAGAGCCAGATACGCAGTATTTT. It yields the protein CAIARGEPDTQYF.